This TCR beta chain is drawn from a study of CD8+ T cells in alopecia areata (dated by TCRdb to between 2017 and 2018). Describing the broader study: Treated patients were enrolled in an open-label pilot trial of oral tofacitinib at 5 to 10 mg twice daily for moderate-to-severe alopecia areata. Patients stayed on tofacitinib for 6 to 18 months and then had 6 months of follow-up off drug so that delayed response and recurrence could be assessed. The study used high-throughput TCRbeta sequencing to examine T cell clonal expansion in alopecia areata, in both the C3H/HeJ mouse model and human patients. On the human side, TCRbeta sequencing was run on scalp tissue and on sorted CD4+ and CD8+ peripheral blood T cells from healthy controls and from alopecia areata patients with either patchy or totalis/universalis disease. Biopsies were taken from tofacitinib-treated patients at baseline and again at 4 and 24 weeks into treatment, and several of those patients also had a later scalp biopsy. Scalp clonality was compared across normal scalp (n=4), patchy alopecia areata scalp (n=8), and alopecia totalis/universalis scalp (n=8). RNA came from the PAXgene miRNA kit for fixed scalp, the miRNeasy kit for PBMCs, and the RNeasy kit for mouse skin. Amplification of TCRbeta CDR3 regions was done by immunoSEQ multiplex PCR using 35 Vbeta forward primers and 13 Jbeta reverse primers.

What the work shows at the level of the full study, not this receptor alone: Unlike mouse skin, which is dominated by gammadelta T cells, normal human skin has resident alphabeta T cells that are also sequenced, and this complicates analysis of the scalp TCR repertoire. Shared TCR sequences between patients were less evident than in mice, which may be partly attributable to HLA diversity in the patient population. Compared with normal scalp, lesional scalp had higher clonality and more expanded CD8+ clones, particularly in alopecia totalis/universalis, a pattern that suggests antigenic drive.

The meaning of the sample's time point label: baseline before oral tofacitinib. Peripheral blood and lesional scalp punch biopsies were obtained from patients with alopecia areata. PBMCs were separated by density centrifugation and stained for CD3, CD4 and CD8, after which CD4+ and CD8+ T cells were sorted on a FACSAria. V drops 4 bases and J drops 5 bases, leaving 15 bases in between. The germline V gene gives CDR1 as SGHAT and CDR2 as FQNNGV. The CDR3 contains 14 residues, cysteine and phenylalanine counted. Of the read, only the CDR3 DNA is kept; its 42 bases are in frame from base 1. The library was made by the immunoSEQ multiplex PCR assay. For TCR sequencing, RNA was extracted from every sample and reverse transcribed into cDNA to serve as template. First-strand cDNA was synthesized using SuperScript III with a 2:1 mix of oligo-dT and random hexamers. A synthetic immune receptor repertoire was used to measure amplification bias, and any remaining bias was corrected computationally. The source study handled its data this way. After raw reads were preprocessed to remove errors, the CDR3 was defined following IMGT conventions as running from the conserved cysteine to phenylalanine. Clonality was calculated as 1 minus Shannon entropy normalized by log2 of the number of productive unique TCRs. Whether scalp clones were CD4 or CD8 was inferred by matching scalp TCRbeta sequences against CD4 and CD8 repertoires sorted from blood. This immuneACCESS table, as held by TCRdb, lists in-frame sequences with V and J called but not all clones. Of the missing ones, under half trace to an unresolved V gene in checked studies; the others have no known cause. The V and J calls and clone size are taken from that table; D and trimming were inferred from the DNA. The sample data list hundreds of thousands of clones, and around 62% of these were observed just once. Of the sample, approximately 0.5% falls within the top ten clones.

As regards this clone: Its antigen is not yet known. No clone much larger than this one lies a single base away; base qualities are absent.

This clonotype originated in a human donor with alopecia areata. The chain is assembled from TRBV11-2 and TRBJ2-7; no D gene can be assigned with confidence. Sample: CD4+ T cells sorted from blood, taken at week 0. The CDR3 protein is CASSSRPADNEQYF. The base sequence is TGTGCCAGCAGCTCGCGACCGGCAGATAACGAGCAGTACTTC.